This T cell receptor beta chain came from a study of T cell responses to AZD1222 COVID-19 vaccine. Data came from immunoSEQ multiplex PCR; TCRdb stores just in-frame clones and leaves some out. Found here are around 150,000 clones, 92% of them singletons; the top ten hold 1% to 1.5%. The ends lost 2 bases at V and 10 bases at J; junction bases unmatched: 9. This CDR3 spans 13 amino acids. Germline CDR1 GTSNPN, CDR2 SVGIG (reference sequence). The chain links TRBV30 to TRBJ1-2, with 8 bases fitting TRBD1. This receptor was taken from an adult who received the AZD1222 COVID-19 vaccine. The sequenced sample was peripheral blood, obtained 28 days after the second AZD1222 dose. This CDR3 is CAWSTGDRSFYTF. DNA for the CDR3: TGTGCCTGGAGTACAGGGGACAGGTCTTTCTACACCTTC.